This entry is about one T cell receptor (beta chain). The data stem from a study of control samples from healthy donors and cancer patients. Some clones are missing from TCRdb's copy, which holds only in-frame ones; the method was immunoSEQ multiplex PCR. The data contain about 190,000 clones, about 89% of them singletons. V dropped 2 bases and J dropped 8; count of bases not matched to a gene: 7. CDR1 LGHDT and CDR2 YNNKEL come from the germline V gene (reference sequence). This CDR3 region has 14 residues. This TCR derives from a man between 25 and 39 years old in good health. The rearrangement links TRBV3-1 (or the pseudogene TRBV3-2) to TRBJ1-2; 8 bases agree with TRBD1. The sequencing sample was made of blood. CDR3 protein: CASSQRHRGKGYTF. CDR3 sequence (DNA): TGTGCCAGCAGCCAAAGACACAGGGGGAAAGGCTACACCTTC.